This T cell receptor beta chain was captured by sequencing in a study of blood T cell repertoires in COVID-19. The length of the CDR3 is 16 residues. CDR1 and CDR2 (germline): LNHDA, SQIVND (reference sequence). Trimming removed 6 bases at V and 2 bases at J, with 17 bases between. This table comes from immunoSEQ multiplex PCR, and its TCRdb copy is limited to in-frame clones, with some not included. The sample consists of hundreds of thousands of clones, about 89% of them appearing once. The sample comprised peripheral blood. The chain combines TRBV19 with TRBJ1-5, with D unresolved. The clonotype originates from a woman aged 55-69 years with acute or convalescent COVID-19. The chain's CDR3 is CASRITPRGGNQPQHF. The CDR3 bases are TGTGCCAGTAGAATAACCCCTCGAGGTGGCAATCAGCCCCAGCATTTT.